This record concerns one T cell receptor (beta chain) sequence. The V gene lost 4 bases and the J gene lost 0 bases, with 9 bases spanning the gap. Germline assignment: CDR1 MNHEY and CDR2 SVGAGI. The CDR3 extends over 14 amino acids. TCR beta CDR3 region amplification was performed from RNA transcripts. HTBI primers were employed in a first-round RT-PCR of the TCR CDR3. TCRdb passed the multiplex PCR reads through MiXCR, listing each CDR3 protein once. Of fewer than 300,000 distinct CDR3 sequences in the sample, 20% to 25% are singletons; the top ten hold around 30%. Sample collection date corresponds to first hyperthyroidism diagnosis, prior to any ophthalmopathy symptoms. These data come from a study of T cells in Graves' hyperthyroidism and ophthalmopathy.

The sample consisted of blood. This chain uses TRBV6-5 with TRBJ2-5; D uncertain. The sequence derives from a man aged 35 to 55 with Graves' hyperthyroidism that later progressed to Graves' ophthalmopathy. In DNA form, the CDR3 reads TGTGCCAGCAGTTTTTTGTCCGACCAAGAGACCCAGTACTTC. This translates into CASSFLSDQETQYF.